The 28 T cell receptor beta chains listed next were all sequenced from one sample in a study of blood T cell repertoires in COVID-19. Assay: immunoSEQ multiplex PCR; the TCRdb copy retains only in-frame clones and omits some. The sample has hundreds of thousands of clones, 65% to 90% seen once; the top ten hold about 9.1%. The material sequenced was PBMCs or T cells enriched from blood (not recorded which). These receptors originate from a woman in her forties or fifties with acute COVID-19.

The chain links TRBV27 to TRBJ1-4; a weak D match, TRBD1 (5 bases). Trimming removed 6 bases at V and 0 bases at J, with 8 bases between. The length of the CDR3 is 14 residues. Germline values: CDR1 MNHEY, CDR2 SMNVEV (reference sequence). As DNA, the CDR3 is TGTGCCAGCAGCCGGACAACAACTAATGAAAAACTGTTTTTT. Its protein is CASSRTTTNEKLFF.

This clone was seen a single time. CDR3 amino acids: CASSGTSGGRTDTQYF. The CDR3 nucleotides read TGCGCCAGCTCCGGGACTAGCGGGGGCCGGACAGATACGCAGTATTTT. The chain uses TRBV5-1 and TRBJ2-3, with 14 positions matching TRBD2. CDR3 length: 16 amino acids. V shed 7 bases, J shed 3 bases, and the junction held 7 bases outside the gene matches. The germline V gene has CDR1 SGHRS and CDR2 YFSETQ.

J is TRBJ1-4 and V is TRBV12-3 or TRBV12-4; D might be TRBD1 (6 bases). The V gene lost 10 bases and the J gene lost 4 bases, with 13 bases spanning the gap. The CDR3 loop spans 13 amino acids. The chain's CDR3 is CAISGGGNEKLFF. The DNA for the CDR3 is TGTGCCATCTCGGGGGGCGGTAATGAAAAACTGTTTTTT.

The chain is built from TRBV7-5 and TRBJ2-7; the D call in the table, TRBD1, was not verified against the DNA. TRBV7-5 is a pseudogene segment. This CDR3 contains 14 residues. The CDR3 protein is CARSLTGQGYEQYF. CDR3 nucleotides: TGTGCCAGAAGCCTGACGGGACAGGGGTACGAGCAGTACTTC.

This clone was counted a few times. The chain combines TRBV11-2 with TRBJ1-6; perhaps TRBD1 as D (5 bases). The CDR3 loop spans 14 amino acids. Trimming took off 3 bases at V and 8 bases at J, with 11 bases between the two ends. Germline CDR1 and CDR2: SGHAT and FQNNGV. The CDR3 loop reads CASSFNWGDSPLHF. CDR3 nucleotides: TGTGCCAGCAGCTTTAACTGGGGGGATTCACCCCTCCACTTT.

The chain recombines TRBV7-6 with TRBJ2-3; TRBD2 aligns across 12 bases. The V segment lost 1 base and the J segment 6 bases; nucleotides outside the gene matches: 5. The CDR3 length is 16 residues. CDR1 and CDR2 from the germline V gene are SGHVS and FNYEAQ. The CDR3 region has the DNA TGTGCCAGCAGCTTAGGTCTAGCGGGGGGGGCTGATACGCAGTATTTT. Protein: CASSLGLAGGADTQYF.

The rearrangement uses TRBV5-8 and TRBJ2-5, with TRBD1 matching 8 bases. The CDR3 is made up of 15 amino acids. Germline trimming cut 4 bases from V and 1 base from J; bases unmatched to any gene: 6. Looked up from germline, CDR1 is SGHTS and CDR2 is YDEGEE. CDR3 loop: CASSPGQGSQETQYF. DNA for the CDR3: TGTGCCAGCAGCCCTGGACAGGGCAGCCAAGAGACCCAGTACTTC.

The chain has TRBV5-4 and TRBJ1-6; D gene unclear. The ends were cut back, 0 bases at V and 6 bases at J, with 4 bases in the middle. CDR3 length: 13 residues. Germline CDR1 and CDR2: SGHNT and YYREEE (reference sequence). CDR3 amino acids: CASSLDSNSPLHF. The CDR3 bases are TGTGCCAGCAGCTTGGACAGTAATTCACCCCTCCACTTT.

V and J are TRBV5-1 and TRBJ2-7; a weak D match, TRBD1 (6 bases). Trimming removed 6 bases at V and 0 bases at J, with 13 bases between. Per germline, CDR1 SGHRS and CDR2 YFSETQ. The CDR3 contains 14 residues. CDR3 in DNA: TGCGCCAGCACCCCCCAGGGGAGCTCCTACGAGCAGTACTTC. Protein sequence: CASTPQGSSYEQYF.

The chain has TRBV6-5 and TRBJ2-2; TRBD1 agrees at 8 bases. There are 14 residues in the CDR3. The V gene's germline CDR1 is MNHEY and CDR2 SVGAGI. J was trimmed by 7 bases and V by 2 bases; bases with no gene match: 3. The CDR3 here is CASSYRTGFGELFF. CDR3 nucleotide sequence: TGTGCCAGCAGTTACCGGACAGGGTTCGGGGAGCTGTTTTTT.

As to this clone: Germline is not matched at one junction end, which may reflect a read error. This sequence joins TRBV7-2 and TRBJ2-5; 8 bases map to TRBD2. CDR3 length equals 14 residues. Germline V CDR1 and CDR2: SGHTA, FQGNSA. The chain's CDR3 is CASSLARREDGGDF. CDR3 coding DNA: TGTGCCAGCAGCTTAGCGAGAAGGGAGGACGGGGGGGACTTC.

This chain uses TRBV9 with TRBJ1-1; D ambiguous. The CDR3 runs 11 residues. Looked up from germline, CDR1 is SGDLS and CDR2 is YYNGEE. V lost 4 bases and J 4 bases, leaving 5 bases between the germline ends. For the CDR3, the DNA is TGTGCCAGCAGCCCGGGCACTGAAGCTTTCTTT. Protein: CASSPGTEAFF.

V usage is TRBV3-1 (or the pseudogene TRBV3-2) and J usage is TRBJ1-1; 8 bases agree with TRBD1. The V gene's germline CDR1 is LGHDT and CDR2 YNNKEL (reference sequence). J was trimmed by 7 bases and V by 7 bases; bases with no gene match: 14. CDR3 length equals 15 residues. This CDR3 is CASNFPGQGADEAFF. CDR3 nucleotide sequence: TGTGCCAGCAACTTCCCGGGGCAGGGGGCCGATGAAGCTTTCTTT.

The CDR3 here is CATSLNRGRIEKLFF. Here the CDR3 DNA reads TGTGCCACCAGCTTAAACCGGGGGAGGATTGAAAAACTGTTTTTT. The chain combines TRBV15 with TRBJ1-4, with D possibly matching TRBD1 (5 bases). Germline V gene sequence: CDR1 LNHNV, CDR2 YYDKDF (reference sequence). Trimming shortened V by 5 bases and J by 7 bases, and 17 bases separated the two germline ends. This CDR3 contains 15 residues.

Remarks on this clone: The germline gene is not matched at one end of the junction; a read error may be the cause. In DNA, the CDR3 is TGTGCCAGCAGCCAAGACTACTTGGGAGAGGTAATCTTC. This sequence encodes CASSQDYLGEVIF. The J gene is TRBJ2-1, the V gene TRBV3-1 (or the pseudogene TRBV3-2); tentatively, D is TRBD2 (5 bases). Per the germline V gene, CDR1 is LGHDT and CDR2 is YNNKEL (reference sequence). The CDR3 extends over 13 amino acids.

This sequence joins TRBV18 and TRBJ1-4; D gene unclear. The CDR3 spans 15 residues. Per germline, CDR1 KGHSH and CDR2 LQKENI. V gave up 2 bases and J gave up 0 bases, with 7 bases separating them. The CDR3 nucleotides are TGTGCCAGCTCACCATCACTCTCAACTAATGAAAAACTGTTTTTT. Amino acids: CASSPSLSTNEKLFF.

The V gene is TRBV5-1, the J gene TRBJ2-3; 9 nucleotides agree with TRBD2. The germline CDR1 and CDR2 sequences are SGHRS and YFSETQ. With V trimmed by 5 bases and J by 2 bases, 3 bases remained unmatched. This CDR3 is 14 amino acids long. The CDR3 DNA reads TGCGCCAGCAGATTAGCGGGGGACACAGATACGCAGTATTTT. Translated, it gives CASRLAGDTDTQYF.

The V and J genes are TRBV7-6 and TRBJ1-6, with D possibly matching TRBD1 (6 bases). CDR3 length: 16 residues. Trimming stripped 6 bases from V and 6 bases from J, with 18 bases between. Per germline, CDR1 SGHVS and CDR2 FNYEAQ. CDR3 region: CASSRGTRGGNSPLHF. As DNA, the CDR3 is TGTGCCAGCAGTAGGGGGACACGGGGCGGTAATTCACCCCTCCACTTT.

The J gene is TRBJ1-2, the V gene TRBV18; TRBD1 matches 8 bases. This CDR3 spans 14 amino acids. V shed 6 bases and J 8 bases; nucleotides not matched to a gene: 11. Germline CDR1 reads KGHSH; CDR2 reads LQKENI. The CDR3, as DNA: TGTGCCAGCTCGACGACCGGGACAGGCACCGGCTACACCTTC. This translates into CASSTTGTGTGYTF.

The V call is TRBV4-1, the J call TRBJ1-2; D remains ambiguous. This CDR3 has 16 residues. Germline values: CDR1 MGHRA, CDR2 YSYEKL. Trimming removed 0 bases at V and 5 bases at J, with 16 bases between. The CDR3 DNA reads TGCGCCAGCAGCCAAGAAGTGACTTCGACCGTTTATGGCTACACCTTC. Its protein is CASSQEVTSTVYGYTF.

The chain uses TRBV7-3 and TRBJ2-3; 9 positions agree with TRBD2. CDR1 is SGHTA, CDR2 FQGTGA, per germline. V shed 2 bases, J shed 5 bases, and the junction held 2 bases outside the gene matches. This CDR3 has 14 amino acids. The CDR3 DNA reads TGTGCCAGCAGCTTAGGACTAGCGATAGATACGCAGTATTTT. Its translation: CASSLGLAIDTQYF. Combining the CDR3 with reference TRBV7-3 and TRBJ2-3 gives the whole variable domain GAGVSQTPSNKVTEKGKYVELRCDPISGHTALYWYRQSLGQGPEFLIYFQGTGAADDSGLPNDRFFAVRPEGSVSTLKIQRTERGDSAVYLCASSLGLAIDTQYFGPGTRLTVL.

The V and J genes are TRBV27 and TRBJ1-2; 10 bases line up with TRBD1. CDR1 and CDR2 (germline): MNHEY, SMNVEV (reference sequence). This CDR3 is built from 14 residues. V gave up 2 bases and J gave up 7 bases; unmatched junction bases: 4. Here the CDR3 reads CASSLDRGLGGYTF. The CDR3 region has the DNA TGTGCCAGCAGTTTAGACAGGGGGCTAGGTGGCTACACCTTC.

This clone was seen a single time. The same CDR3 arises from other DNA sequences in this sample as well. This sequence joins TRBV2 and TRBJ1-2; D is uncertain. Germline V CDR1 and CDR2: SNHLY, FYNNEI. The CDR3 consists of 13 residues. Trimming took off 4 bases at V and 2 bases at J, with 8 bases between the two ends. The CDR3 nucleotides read TGTGCCAGCAGTGTTCTGGCCAACTATGGCTACACCTTC. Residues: CASSVLANYGYTF.

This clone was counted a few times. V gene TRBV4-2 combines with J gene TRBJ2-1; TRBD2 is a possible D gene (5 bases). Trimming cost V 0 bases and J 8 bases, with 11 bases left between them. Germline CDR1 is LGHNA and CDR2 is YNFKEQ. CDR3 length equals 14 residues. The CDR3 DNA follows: TGTGCCAGCAGCCAAGATCTACGGGGATATGAGCAGTTCTTC. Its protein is CASSQDLRGYEQFF.

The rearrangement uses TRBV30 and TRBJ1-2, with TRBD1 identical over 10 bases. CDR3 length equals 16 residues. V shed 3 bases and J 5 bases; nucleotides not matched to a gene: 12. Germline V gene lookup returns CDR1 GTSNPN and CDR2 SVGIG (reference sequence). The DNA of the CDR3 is TGTGCCTGGAGCCAAGCGCGACAGGGGGCCGTTTATGGCTACACCTTC. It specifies CAWSQARQGAVYGYTF.

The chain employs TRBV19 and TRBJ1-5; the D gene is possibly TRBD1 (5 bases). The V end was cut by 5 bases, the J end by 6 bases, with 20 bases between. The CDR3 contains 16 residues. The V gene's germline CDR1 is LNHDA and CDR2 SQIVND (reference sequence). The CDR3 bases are TGTGCCAGTAGTCCCGCCCGGAGGGGTGACGGTCAGCCCCAGCATTTT. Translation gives CASSPARRGDGQPQHF.

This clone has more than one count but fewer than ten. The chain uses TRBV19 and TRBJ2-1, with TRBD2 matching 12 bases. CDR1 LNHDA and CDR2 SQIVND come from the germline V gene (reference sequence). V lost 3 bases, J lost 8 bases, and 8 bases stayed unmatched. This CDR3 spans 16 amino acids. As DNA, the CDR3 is TGTGCCAGTAGTATCCGACTAGCGGGGGTTGTCGATGAGCAGTTCTTC. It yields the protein CASSIRLAGVVDEQFF.

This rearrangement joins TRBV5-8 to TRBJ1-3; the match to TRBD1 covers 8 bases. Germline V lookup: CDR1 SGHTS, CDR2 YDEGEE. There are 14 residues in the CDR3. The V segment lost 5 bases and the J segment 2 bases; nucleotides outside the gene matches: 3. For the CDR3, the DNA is TGTGCCAGCAGAGCACAGGGGGCTGGAAACACCATATATTTT. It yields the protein CASRAQGAGNTIYF. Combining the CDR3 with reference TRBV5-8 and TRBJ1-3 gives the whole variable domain EAGVTQSPTHLIKTRGQQATLRCSPISGHTSVYWYQQALGLGLQFLLWYDEGEERNRGNFPPRFSGRQFPNYSSELNVNALELEDSALYLCASRAQGAGNTIYFGEGSWLTVV.